Sequencing of this T cell receptor (beta chain) was carried out in a study of CD4 T cells in relation to SARS-CoV-2 and coronaviruses. The length of the CDR3 is 13 residues. Germline CDR1 LGHNA, CDR2 YSLEER. V gave up 0 bases and J gave up 8 bases, with 7 bases separating them. Method: immunoSEQ multiplex PCR; TCRdb's copy keeps in-frame clones and lacks some. Of around 12,000 clones in the sample, about nine tenths were seen once. Material: naive CD4+ T cells from PBMCs. Subset: naive CD4+ T cells isolated by negative enrichment. This chain links TRBV4-3 with TRBJ1-4; D unresolved. The TCR originated in an adult with COVID-19. The CDR3 spells CASSQDRREKLFF. CDR3 coding DNA: TGCGCCAGCAGCCAAGACAGGAGGGAAAAACTGTTTTTT.